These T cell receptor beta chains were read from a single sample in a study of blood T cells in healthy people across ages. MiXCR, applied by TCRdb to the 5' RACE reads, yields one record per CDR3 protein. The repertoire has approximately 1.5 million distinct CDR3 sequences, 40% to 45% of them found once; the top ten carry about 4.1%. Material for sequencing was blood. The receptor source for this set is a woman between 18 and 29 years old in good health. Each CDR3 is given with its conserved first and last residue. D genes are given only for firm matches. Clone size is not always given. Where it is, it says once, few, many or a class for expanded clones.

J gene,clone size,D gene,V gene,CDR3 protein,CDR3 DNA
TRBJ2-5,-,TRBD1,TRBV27,CASSPGTGFRETQYF,TGTGCCAGCAGTCCCGGGACAGGGTTTAGAGAGACCCAGTACTTC
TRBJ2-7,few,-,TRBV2,CASSAVSFEQYF,TGTGCCAGCAGTGCCGTTAGCTTCGAGCAGTACTTC
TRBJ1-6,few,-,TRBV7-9,CASSTRQDSPLHF,TGTGCCAGCAGCACCCGACAGGATTCACCCCTCCACTTT
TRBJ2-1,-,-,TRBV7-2,CANSLDHGVYNEQFF,TGTGCCAACAGCTTAGATCATGGGGTCTACAATGAGCAGTTCTTC
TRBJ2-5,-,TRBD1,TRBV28,CASSSSGQAIQETQYF,TGTGCCAGCAGTTCCTCGGGACAGGCAATTCAAGAGACCCAGTACTTC
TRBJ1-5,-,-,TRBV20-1,CSAIMGRNQPQHF,TGCAGTGCTATAATGGGGAGGAATCAGCCCCAGCATTTT
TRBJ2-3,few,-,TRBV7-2,CASSLSKVAYTDTQYF,TGTGCCAGCAGCTTATCTAAGGTGGCGTACACAGATACGCAGTATTTT
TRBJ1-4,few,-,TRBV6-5,CASSYGRAYLTTNEKLFF,TGTGCCAGCAGTTACGGCAGGGCCTACCTAACAACTAATGAAAAACTGTTTTTT
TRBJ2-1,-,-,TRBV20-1,CSARDSRGPPYNEQFF,TGCAGTGCTAGAGATAGTCGGGGCCCACCTTACAATGAGCAGTTCTTC
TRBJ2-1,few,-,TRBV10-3,CAIRPTVSYNEQFF,TGTGCCATCAGACCGACTGTCTCCTACAATGAGCAGTTCTTC
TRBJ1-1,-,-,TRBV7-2,CASRYPRGGTEAFF,TGTGCCAGCAGGTACCCCCGTGGGGGGACTGAAGCTTTCTTT
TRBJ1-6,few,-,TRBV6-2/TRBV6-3,CASSYSGRPIGTALHF,TGTGCCAGCAGTTACTCGGGAAGGCCCATAGGAACAGCCCTCCACTTT
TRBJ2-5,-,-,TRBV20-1,CSARKGIQETQYF,TGCAGTGCTAGGAAGGGGATCCAAGAGACCCAGTACTTC
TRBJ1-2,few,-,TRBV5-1,CASSGPQGYTF,TGCGCCAGCAGCGGACCCCAAGGCTACACCTTC
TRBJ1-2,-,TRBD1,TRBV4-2,CASSQVVGQAYGYTF,TGTGCCAGCAGCCAGGTCGTAGGACAGGCCTATGGCTACACCTTC
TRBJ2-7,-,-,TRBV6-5,CASSLGMELYYEQYF,TGTGCCAGCAGCCTCGGGATGGAGCTATACTACGAGCAGTACTTC
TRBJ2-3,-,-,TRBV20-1,CSARDTRTTDTQYF,TGCAGTGCTAGAGATACTAGGACGACAGATACGCAGTATTTT
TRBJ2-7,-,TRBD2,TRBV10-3,CASSLTGGDYNEQYF,TGTGCCTCATCCCTCACGGGAGGGGACTACAATGAGCAGTACTTC
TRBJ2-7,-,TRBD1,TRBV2,CASSGRTGLGEQYF,TGTGCCAGCAGTGGCCGGACAGGGCTCGGCGAGCAGTACTTC
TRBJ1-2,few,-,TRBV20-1,CSARKVGHGGNGYTF,TGCAGTGCTAGAAAGGTCGGACACGGGGGGAATGGCTACACCTTC
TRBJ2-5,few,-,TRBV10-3,CAISEAQETQYF,TGTGCCATCAGTGAGGCCCAAGAGACCCAGTACTTC
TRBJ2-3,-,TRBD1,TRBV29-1,CSVSGTGPYDTQYF,TGCAGCGTCTCGGGGACAGGTCCATATGATACGCAGTATTTT
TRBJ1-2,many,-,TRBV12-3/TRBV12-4,CASRSGGGGYTF,TGTGCCAGCAGATCAGGAGGGGGAGGCTACACCTTC
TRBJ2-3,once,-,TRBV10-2,CASSGRGQEATDTQYF,TGCGCCAGCAGTGGGAGGGGACAAGAAGCGACGGATACGCAGTATTTT
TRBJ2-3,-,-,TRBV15,CATSRDSPSSSTDTQYF,TGTGCCACCAGCAGAGATTCTCCAAGCAGCAGCACAGATACGCAGTATTTT
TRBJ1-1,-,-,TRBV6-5,CASRERTEAFF,TGTGCCAGCAGAGAAAGGACTGAAGCTTTCTTT
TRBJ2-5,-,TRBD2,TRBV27,CASSDVAGQETQYF,TGTGCCAGCAGTGACGTAGCGGGACAAGAGACCCAGTACTTC
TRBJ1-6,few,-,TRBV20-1,CSARRESSYNSPLHF,TGCAGTGCTAGGAGGGAGAGCTCCTATAATTCACCCCTCCACTTT
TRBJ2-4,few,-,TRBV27,CASTHKGGRRAKNIQYF,TGTGCCAGCACCCATAAGGGGGGGCGCCGGGCCAAAAACATTCAGTACTTC
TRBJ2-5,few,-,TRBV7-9,CASSFSTGRETQYF,TGTGCCAGCAGCTTTTCAACAGGGCGAGAGACCCAGTACTTC
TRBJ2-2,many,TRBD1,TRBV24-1,CATSRQGQDTGELFF,TGTGCCACCAGTCGACAGGGCCAGGACACCGGGGAGCTGTTTTTT
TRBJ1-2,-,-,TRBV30,CAWSVAPSTGGYTF,TGTGCCTGGAGTGTAGCTCCCTCCACTGGTGGCTACACCTTC
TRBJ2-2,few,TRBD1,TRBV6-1,CASSDRDRRLSNTGELFF,TGTGCCAGCAGTGACCGGGACAGGAGACTTTCGAACACCGGGGAGCTGTTTTTT
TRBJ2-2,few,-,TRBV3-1,CASSQTDTGELFF,TGTGCCAGCAGCCAAACCGACACCGGGGAGCTGTTTTTT
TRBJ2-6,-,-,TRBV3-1,CASSTRGSSGANVLTF,TGTGCCAGCAGCACAAGGGGAAGCTCTGGGGCCAACGTCCTGACTTTC
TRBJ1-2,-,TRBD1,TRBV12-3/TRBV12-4,CASSDRGRRYGYTF,TGTGCCAGCAGCGACAGGGGGCGTCGTTATGGCTACACCTTC
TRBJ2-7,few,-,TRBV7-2,CASSSWGRTSYEQYF,TGTGCCAGCAGCTCTTGGGGGAGGACCTCCTACGAGCAGTACTTC
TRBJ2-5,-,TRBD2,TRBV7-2,CASSFRGLAGTQYF,TGTGCCAGCAGCTTCCGAGGACTAGCCGGGACCCAGTACTTC
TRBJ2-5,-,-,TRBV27,CASSSLGGDNQYF,TGTGCCAGCAGTTCCTTAGGTGGGGATAACCAGTACTTC
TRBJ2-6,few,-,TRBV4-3,CASSRRGAGANVLTF,TGCGCCAGCAGCCGTCGTGGGGCCGGGGCCAACGTCCTGACTTTC
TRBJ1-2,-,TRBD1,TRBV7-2,CASSLDRFAYGYTF,TGTGCCAGCAGCCTGGACAGGTTTGCCTATGGCTACACCTTC
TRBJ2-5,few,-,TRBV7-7,CASSLERSSYGGETQYF,TGTGCTAGCAGCTTAGAACGCAGCTCATACGGAGGAGAGACCCAGTACTTC
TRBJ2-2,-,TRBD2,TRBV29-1,CSVEREWNSGELFF,TGCAGCGTTGAGCGGGAGTGGAATTCTGGGGAGCTGTTTTTT
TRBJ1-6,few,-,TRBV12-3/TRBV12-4,CASSLSGVSPLHF,TGTGCCAGCAGTTTATCGGGGGTTTCACCCCTCCACTTT
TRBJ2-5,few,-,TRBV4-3,CASSQDQRASGETQYF,TGCGCCAGCAGCCAAGATCAAAGGGCGTCAGGGGAGACCCAGTACTTC
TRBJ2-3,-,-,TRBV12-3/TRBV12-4,CASSSNALADTQYF,TGTGCCAGCAGTTCCAACGCCCTGGCAGATACGCAGTATTTT
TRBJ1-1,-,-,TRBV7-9,CASSRTLTTEAFF,TGTGCCAGCAGCCGAACACTGACCACTGAAGCTTTCTTT
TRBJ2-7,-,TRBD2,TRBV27,CASSLGVAGDNEQYF,TGTGCCAGCAGTTTAGGGGTAGCGGGAGACAATGAGCAGTACTTC
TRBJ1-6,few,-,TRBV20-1,CSASRQENSPLHF,TGCAGTGCTAGCAGACAGGAGAATTCACCCCTCCACTTT
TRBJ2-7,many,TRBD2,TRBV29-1,CSVVLAGGNYEQYF,TGCAGCGTTGTACTAGCGGGAGGCAACTACGAGCAGTACTTC
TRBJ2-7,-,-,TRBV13,CASSSRGQPYEQYF,TGTGCCAGCAGCTCAAGAGGACAGCCCTACGAGCAGTACTTC
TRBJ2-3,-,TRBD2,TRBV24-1,CATSAAGGPIHTDTQYF,TGTGCCACCAGTGCAGCGGGAGGGCCTATACACACAGATACGCAGTATTTT
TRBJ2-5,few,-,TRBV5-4,CASSPPNNEQYF,TGTGCCAGCAGCCCCCCAAACAATGAGCAGTACTTC
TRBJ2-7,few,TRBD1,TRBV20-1,CSALRDSDYEQYF,TGCAGTGCTCTCCGGGACAGCGACTACGAGCAGTACTTC
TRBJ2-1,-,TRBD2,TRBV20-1,CSARGSGRAFDEQFF,TGCAGTGCTAGGGGTAGCGGGAGAGCATTCGATGAGCAGTTCTTC
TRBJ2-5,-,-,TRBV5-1,CASRFTDQETQYF,TGCGCCAGCAGGTTTACAGATCAAGAGACCCAGTACTTC
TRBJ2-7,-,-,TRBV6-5,CASRVAASYEQYF,TGTGCCAGCAGGGTCGCGGCGTCCTACGAGCAGTACTTC
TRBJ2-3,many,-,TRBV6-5,CASRATSTDTQYF,TGTGCCAGCAGAGCTACCTCCACAGATACGCAGTATTTT
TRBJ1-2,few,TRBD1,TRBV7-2,CASSPGQGLSNTF,TGTGCCAGCAGCCCGGGACAGGGGCTTTCCAACACCTTC